This TCR beta chain was captured in a study of blood T cell repertoires in COVID-19. The CDR3 runs 14 residues. Germline V gene lookup returns CDR1 SGDLS and CDR2 YYNGEE. V dropped 3 bases and J dropped 7; count of bases not matched to a gene: 10. Per the original methods: Quantification of nucleated cells was approximated via reference gene primer amplification. Measured with immunoSEQ multiplex PCR; TCRdb has only the in-frame clones, and not every one. V and J calls and clone size come straight from that table; D and trimming were deduced from the DNA. Altogether 150,000 or so clones are present, more than 80% being singletons, with the ten largest covering around 0.55%.

This TCR came from a man aged 50 to 59 with acute or convalescent COVID-19. The chain links TRBV9 to TRBJ2-7; 7 bases are shared with TRBD2. Sequencing was carried out using peripheral blood. CDR3 residues: CASSAAAGVGEQYF. CDR3 bases: TGTGCCAGCAGCGCCGCTGCGGGAGTTGGGGAGCAGTACTTC.